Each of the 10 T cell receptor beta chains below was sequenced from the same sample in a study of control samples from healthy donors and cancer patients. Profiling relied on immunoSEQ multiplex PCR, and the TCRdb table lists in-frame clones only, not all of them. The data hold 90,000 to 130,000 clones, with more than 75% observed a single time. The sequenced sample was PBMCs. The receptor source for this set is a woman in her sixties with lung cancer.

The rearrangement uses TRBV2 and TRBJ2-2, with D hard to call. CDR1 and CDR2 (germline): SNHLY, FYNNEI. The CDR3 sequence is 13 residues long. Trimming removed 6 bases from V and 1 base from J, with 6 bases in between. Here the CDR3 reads CASSYKNTGELFF. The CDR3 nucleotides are TGTGCCAGCAGCTACAAGAACACCGGGGAGCTGTTTTTT.

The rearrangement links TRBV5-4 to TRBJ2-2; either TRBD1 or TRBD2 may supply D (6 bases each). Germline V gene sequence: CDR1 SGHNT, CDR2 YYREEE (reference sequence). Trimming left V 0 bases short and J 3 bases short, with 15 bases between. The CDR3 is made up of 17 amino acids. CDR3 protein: CASSLGGGQGDTGELFF. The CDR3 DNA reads TGTGCCAGCAGCTTGGGAGGGGGGCAGGGCGACACCGGGGAGCTGTTTTTT.

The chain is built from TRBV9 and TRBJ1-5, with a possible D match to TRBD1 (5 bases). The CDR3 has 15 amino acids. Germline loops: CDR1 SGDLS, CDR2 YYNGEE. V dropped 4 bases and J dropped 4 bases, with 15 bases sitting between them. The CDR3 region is CASSTSGDSNQPQHF. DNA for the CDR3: TGTGCCAGCAGCACGTCCGGGGACTCAAATCAGCCCCAGCATTTT.

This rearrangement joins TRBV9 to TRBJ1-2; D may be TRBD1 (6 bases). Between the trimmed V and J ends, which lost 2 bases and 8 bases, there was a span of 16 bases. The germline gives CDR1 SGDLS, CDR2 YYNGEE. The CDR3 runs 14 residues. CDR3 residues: CASSVATGEEGYTF. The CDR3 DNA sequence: TGTGCCAGCAGCGTGGCGACAGGCGAAGAGGGCTACACCTTC. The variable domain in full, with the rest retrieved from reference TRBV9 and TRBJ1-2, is DSGVTQTPKHLITATGQRVTLRCSPRSGDLSVYWYQQSLDQGLQFLIQYYNGEERAKGNILERFSAQQFPDLHSELNLSSLELGDSALYFCASSVATGEEGYTFGSGTRLTVV.

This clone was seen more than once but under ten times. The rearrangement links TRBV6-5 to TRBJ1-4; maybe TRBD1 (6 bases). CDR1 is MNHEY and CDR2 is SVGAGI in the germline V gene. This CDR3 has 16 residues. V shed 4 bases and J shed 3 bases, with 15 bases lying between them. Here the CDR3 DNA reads TGTGCCAGCAGTTTCCGCCCAGGGGCGGCTAATGAAAAACTGTTTTTT. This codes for CASSFRPGAANEKLFF.

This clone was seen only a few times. Here the CDR3 DNA reads TGTGCCAGTAGTATAATAGCGGGAGGGCCCAATGAGCAGTTCTTC. The encoded protein is CASSIIAGGPNEQFF. The chain couples TRBV19 to TRBJ2-1; 11 bases agree with TRBD2. Germline-derived CDR1 and CDR2 are LNHDA and SQIVND (reference sequence). This CDR3 contains 15 residues. Germline trimming cut 2 bases from V and 6 bases from J; bases unmatched to any gene: 3.

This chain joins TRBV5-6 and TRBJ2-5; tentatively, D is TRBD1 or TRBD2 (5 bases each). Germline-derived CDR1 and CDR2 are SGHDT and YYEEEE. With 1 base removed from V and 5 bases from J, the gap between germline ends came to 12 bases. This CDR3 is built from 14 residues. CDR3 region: CASSLYRGRETQYF. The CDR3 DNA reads TGTGCCAGCAGCTTGTATCGGGGACGGGAGACCCAGTACTTC.

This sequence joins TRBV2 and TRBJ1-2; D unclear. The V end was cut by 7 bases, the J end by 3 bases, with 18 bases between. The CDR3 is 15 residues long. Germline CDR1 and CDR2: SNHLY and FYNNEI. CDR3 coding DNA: TGTGCCAGCACCGAAACGCGTGGGGTTTACTATGGCTACACCTTC. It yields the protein CASTETRGVYYGYTF.

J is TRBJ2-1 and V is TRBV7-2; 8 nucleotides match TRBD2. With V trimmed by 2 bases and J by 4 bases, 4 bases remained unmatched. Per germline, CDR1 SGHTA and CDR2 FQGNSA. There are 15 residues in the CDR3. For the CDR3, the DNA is TGTGCCAGCAGCTTACAAGCGGGGGAGTACAATGAGCAGTTCTTC. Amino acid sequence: CASSLQAGEYNEQFF.

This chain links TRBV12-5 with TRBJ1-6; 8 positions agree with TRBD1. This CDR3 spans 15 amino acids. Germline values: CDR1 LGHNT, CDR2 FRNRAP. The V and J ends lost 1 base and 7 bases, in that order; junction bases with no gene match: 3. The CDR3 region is CASGLEQGGNSPLHF. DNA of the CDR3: TGTGCTAGTGGTTTGGAACAGGGGGGGAATTCACCCCTCCACTTT.